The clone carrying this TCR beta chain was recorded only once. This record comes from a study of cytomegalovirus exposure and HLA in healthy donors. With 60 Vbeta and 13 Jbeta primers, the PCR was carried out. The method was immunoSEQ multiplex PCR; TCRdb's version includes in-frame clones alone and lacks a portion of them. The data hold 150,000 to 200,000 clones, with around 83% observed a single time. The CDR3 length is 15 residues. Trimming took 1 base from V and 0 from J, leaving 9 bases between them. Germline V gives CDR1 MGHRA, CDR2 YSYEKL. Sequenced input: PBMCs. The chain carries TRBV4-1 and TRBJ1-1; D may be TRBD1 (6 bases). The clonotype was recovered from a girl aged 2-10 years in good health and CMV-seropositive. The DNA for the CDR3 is TGCGCCAGCAGCCAAGTGGGGACACTGAACACTGAAGCTTTCTTT. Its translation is CASSQVGTLNTEAFF.